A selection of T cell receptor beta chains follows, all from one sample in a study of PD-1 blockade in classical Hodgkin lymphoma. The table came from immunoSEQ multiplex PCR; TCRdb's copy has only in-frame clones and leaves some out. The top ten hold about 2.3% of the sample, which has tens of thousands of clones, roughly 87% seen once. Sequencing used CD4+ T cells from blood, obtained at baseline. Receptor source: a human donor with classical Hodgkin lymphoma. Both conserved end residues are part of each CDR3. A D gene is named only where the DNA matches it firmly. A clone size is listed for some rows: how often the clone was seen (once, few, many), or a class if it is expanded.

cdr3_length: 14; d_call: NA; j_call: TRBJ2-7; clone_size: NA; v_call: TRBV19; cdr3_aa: CASSIRAGSYEQYF; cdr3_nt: TGTGCCAGTAGTATCAGGGCCGGCTCCTACGAGCAGTACTTC
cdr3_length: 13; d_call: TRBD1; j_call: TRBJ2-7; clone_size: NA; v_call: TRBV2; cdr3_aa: CASSKTGVGEQYF; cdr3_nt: TGTGCCAGCAGCAAGACAGGGGTGGGGGAGCAGTACTTC
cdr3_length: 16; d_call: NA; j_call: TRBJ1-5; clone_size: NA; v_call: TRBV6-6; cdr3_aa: CASSYLQDYSNQPQHF; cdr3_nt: TGTGCCAGCAGTTACTTACAGGACTATAGCAATCAGCCCCAGCATTTT
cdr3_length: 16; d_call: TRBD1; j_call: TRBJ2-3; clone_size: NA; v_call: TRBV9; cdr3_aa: CASSVATRGRSDTQYF; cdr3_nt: TGTGCCAGCAGCGTAGCTACCAGGGGGCGATCAGATACGCAGTATTTT
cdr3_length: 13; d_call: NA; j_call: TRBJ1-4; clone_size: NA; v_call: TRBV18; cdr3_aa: CASSSLSSQFLFF; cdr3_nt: TGTGCCAGCTCAAGCCTTTCGTCTCAATTTCTGTTTTTT
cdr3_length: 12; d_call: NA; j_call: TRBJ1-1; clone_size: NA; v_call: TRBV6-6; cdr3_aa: CASSYSMRRAFF; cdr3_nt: TGTGCCAGCAGTTACTCGATGAGGAGGGCTTTCTTT
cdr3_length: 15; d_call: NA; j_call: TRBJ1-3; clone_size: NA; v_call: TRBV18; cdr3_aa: CASSRGPAGGNTIYF; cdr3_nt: TGTGCCAGCTCACGAGGACCCGCCGGTGGAAACACCATATATTTT
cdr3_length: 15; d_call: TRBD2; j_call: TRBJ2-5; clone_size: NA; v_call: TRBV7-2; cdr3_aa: CASSPNLAGGETQYF; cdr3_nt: TGTGCCAGCAGCCCAAACCTAGCGGGGGGTGAGACCCAGTACTTC
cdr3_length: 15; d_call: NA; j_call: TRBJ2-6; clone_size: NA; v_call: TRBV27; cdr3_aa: CASSSDGSGANVLTF; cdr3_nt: TGTGCCAGCAGTTCGGACGGCTCTGGGGCCAACGTCCTGACTTTC
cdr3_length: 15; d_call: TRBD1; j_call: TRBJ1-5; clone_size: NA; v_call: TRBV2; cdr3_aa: CASSEATGGVQPQHF; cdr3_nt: TGTGCCAGCAGTGAAGCAACAGGGGGCGTTCAGCCCCAGCATTTT
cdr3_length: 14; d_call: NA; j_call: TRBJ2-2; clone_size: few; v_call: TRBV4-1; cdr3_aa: CASSQVTVTGELFF; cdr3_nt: TGCGCCAGCAGCCAAGTGACAGTCACCGGGGAGCTGTTTTTT
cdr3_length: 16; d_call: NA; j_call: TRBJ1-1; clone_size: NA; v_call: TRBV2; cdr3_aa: CASSAPILGDDTEAFF; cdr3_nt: TGTGCCAGCAGTGCCCCAATTTTAGGGGACGACACTGAAGCTTTCTTT
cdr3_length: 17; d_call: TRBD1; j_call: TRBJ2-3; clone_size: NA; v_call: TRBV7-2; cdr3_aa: CASSSRGGPTLTDTQYF; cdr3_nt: TGTGCCAGCAGCTCCAGAGGGGGCCCGACCCTCACAGATACGCAGTATTTT
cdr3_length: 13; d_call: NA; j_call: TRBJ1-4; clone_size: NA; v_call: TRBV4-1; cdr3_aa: CASSQEGGLELFF; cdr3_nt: TGCGCCAGCAGCCAAGAGGGGGGGTTAGAACTGTTTTTT
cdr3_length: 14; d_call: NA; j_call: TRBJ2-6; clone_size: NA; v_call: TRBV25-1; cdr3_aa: CASSEGPGANVLTF; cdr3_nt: TGTGCCAGCAGTGAGGGTCCCGGGGCCAACGTCCTGACTTTC
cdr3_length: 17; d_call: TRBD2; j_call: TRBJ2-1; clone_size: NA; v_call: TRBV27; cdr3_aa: CASKITSAGADYNEQFF; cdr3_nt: TGTGCCAGCAAGATCACCAGTGCGGGAGCGGACTACAATGAGCAGTTCTTC
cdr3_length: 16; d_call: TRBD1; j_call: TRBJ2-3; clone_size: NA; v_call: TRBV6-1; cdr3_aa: CASSAGQGEAKPTQYF; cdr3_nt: TGTGCCAGCAGTGCGGGACAGGGGGAGGCAAAGCCCACGCAGTATTTT
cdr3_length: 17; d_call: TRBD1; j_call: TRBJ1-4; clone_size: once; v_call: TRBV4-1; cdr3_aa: CASSQEEIRGRGEKLFF; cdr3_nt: TGCGCCAGCAGCCAAGAAGAGATCAGGGGGCGAGGTGAAAAACTGTTTTTT
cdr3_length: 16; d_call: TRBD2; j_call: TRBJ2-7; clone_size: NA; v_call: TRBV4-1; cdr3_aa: CASSLTSGVSSYEQYF; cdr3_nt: TGCGCCAGCAGCCTAACTAGCGGGGTAAGCTCCTACGAGCAGTACTTC
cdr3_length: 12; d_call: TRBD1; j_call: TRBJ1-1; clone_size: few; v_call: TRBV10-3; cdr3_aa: CAISEEGAGAFF; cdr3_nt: TGTGCCATCAGTGAGGAGGGGGCAGGGGCTTTCTTT
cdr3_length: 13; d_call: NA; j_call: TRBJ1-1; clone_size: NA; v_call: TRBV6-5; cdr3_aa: CASSRGLVTEAFF; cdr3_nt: TGTGCCAGCAGTCGGGGCCTCGTAACTGAAGCTTTCTTT
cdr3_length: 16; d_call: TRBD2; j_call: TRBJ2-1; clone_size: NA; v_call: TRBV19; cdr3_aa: CASSKRPSGSSDEQFF; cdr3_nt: TGTGCCAGTAGCAAGCGGCCTAGCGGGAGTAGCGATGAGCAGTTCTTC
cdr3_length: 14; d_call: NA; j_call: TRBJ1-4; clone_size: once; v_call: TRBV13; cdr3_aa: CASSLKGYNEKLFF; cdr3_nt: TGTGCCAGCAGCTTAAAGGGTTATAATGAAAAACTGTTTTTT
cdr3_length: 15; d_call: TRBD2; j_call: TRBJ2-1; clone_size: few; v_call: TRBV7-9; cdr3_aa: CASTPGTSAYNEQFF; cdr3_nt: TGTGCCAGCACCCCCGGGACTAGCGCCTACAATGAGCAGTTCTTC
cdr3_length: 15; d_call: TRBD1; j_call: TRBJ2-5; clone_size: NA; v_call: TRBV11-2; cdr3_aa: CASSFQTGGRETQYF; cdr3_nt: TGTGCCAGCAGCTTCCAGACAGGGGGAAGAGAGACCCAGTACTTC
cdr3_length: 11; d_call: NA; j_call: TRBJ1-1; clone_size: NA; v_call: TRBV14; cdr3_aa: CASSQGIEAFF; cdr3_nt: TGTGCCAGCAGCCAAGGTATTGAAGCTTTCTTT
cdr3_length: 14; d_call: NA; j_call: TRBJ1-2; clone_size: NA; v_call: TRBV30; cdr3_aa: CAWTSTTSIGGYTF; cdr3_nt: TGTGCCTGGACTTCGACGACCTCAATCGGGGGCTACACCTTC
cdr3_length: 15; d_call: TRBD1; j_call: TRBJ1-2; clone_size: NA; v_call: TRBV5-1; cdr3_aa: CASSSDPGTGGGYTF; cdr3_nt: TGCGCCAGCAGCTCCGACCCCGGGACAGGGGGAGGCTACACCTTC
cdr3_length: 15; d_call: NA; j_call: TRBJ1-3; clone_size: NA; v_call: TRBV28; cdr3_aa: CATQLAGTDGNTIYF; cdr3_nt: TGTGCCACCCAACTGGCCGGGACGGATGGAAACACCATATATTTT
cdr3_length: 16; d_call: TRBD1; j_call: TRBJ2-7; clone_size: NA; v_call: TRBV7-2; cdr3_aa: CASSKAGTGGLYEQYF; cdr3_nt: TGTGCCAGCAGCAAAGCTGGGACAGGGGGCCTCTACGAGCAGTACTTC
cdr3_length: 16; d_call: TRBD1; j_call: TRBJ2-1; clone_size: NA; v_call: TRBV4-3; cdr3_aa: CASSQDATGFNDEQFF; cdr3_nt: TGCGCCAGCAGCCAAGACGCGACAGGGTTTAACGATGAGCAGTTCTTC
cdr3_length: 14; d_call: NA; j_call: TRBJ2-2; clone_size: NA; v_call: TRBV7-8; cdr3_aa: CASSLSENTGELFF; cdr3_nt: TGTGCCAGCAGCTTATCGGAGAACACCGGGGAGCTGTTTTTT
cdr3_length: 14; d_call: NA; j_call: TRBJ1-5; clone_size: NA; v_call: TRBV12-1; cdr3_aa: CASTRGDSNQPQHF; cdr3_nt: TGTGCCAGCACCAGGGGGGATAGCAATCAGCCCCAGCATTTT
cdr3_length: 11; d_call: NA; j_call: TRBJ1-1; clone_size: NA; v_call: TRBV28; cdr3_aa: CASLKGRGAFF; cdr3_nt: TGTGCCAGCCTTAAGGGACGAGGAGCTTTCTTT
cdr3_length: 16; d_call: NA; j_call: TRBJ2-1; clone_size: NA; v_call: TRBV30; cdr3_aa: CAWSVPSGTWRNEQFF; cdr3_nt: TGTGCCTGGAGTGTCCCAAGCGGGACATGGCGGAATGAGCAGTTCTTC
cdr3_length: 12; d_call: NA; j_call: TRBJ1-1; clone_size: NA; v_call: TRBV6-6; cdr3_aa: CASRIVGTEAFF; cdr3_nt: TGTGCCAGCAGGATAGTGGGGACTGAAGCTTTCTTT
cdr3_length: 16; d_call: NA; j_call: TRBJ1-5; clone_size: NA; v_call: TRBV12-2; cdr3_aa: CASRFYGGSSNQPQHF; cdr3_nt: TGTGCAAGTCGCTTCTATGGGGGGTCTAGCAATCAGCCCCAGCATTTT
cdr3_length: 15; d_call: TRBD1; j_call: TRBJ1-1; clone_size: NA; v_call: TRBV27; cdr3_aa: CASRPTGRSDTEAFF; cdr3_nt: TGTGCCAGCAGGCCGACAGGGAGGTCGGACACTGAAGCTTTCTTT
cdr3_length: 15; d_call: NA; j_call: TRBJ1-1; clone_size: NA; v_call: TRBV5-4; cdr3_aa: CASSMAMGRDTEAFF; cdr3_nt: TGTGCCAGCAGCATGGCGATGGGCAGGGACACTGAAGCTTTCTTT
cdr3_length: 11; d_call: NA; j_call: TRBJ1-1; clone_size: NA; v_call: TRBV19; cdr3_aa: CASRRGTEAFF; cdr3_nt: TGTGCCAGCCGCCGGGGCACTGAAGCTTTCTTT
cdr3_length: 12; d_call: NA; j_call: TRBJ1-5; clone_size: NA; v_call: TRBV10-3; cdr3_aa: CAISGPDQPQHF; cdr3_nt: TGTGCCATCAGTGGGCCGGATCAGCCCCAGCATTTT
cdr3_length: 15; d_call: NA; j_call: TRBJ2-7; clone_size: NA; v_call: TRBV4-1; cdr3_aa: CASSQASVGAHEQYF; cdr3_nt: TGCGCCAGCAGCCAAGCCTCCGTGGGGGCACACGAGCAGTACTTC
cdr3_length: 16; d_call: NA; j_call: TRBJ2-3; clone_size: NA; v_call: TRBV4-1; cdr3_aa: CASSQRHQGSADTQYF; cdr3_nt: TGCGCCAGCAGCCAAAGGCATCAGGGGTCGGCAGATACGCAGTATTTT
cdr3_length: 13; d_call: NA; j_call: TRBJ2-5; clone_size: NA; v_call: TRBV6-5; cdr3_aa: CASAFQGWETQYF; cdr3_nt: TGTGCCAGCGCGTTCCAGGGCTGGGAGACCCAGTACTTC